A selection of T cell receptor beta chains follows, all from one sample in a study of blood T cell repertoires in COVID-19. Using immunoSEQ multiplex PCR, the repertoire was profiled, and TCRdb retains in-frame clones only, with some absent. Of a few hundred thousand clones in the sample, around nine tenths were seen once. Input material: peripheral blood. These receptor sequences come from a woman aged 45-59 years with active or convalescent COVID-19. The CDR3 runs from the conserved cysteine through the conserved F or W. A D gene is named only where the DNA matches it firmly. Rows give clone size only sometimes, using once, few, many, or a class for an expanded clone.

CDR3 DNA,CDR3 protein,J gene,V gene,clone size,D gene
TGTGCCATCAGTGAGCCATCCCTGAACACTGAAGCTTTCTTT,CAISEPSLNTEAFF,TRBJ1-1,TRBV10-3,few,.
TGTGCCAGCAGTCCCTATAGCGGACAAGAGACCCAGTACTTC,CASSPYSGQETQYF,TRBJ2-5,TRBV6-2/TRBV6-3,.,.
TGCGCCAGCAGCCAAGAGGAGGTAGGGCCGGCCAAAAACATTCAGTACTTC,CASSQEEVGPAKNIQYF,TRBJ2-4,TRBV4-3,few,.
TGTGCCAGCAGTGTCCTCGGGAATCAGCCCCAGCATTTT,CASSVLGNQPQHF,TRBJ1-5,TRBV2,.,.
TGTGCCTGGAAAGGGGGCGGACGCTCCTACAATGAGCAGTTCTTC,CAWKGGGRSYNEQFF,TRBJ2-1,TRBV30,.,TRBD1
TGTGCCATCAGTGGACAAAGCGGGGGAGACTATGGCTACACCTTC,CAISGQSGGDYGYTF,TRBJ1-2,TRBV10-3,.,.
TGTGCCAGCACCAGGCAAAATCAGCCCCAGCATTTT,CASTRQNQPQHF,TRBJ1-5,TRBV28,.,.
TGCGCCAGCAGCCCATCAGCAGGGAAACCGACCGGGGAGCTGTTTTTT,CASSPSAGKPTGELFF,TRBJ2-2,TRBV5-1,.,.
TGTGCCAGCTCCCACCGTAGCAGGGGTGGCAAGTTCGGCAATCAGCCCCAGCATTTT,CASSHRSRGGKFGNQPQHF,TRBJ1-5,TRBV18,.,.
TGTGCCAGCAGCATGACTAGCGGGAGGATAAATGAGCAGTTCTTC,CASSMTSGRINEQFF,TRBJ2-1,TRBV3-1/TRBV3-2,.,TRBD2
TGTGCCAGTCGACAGGGGAATAGCAATCAGCCCCAGCATTTT,CASRQGNSNQPQHF,TRBJ1-5,TRBV19,.,TRBD1
TGTGCCAGCAGCCCAAGATTTTCCGGGACAGTCTCCTACGAGCAGTACTTC,CASSPRFSGTVSYEQYF,TRBJ2-7,TRBV4-2,.,TRBD1
TGTGCCAGCAGCCTTCGAAACACCATATATTTT,CASSLRNTIYF,TRBJ1-3,TRBV13,.,.
TGTGCCACCCAAGCGGCTAGCGGGACGGTGACCCAGTACTTC,CATQAASGTVTQYF,TRBJ2-5,TRBV27,.,TRBD2
TGTGCCAGCAGCTCACTAGCGGGGTTCGGTTCAGATACGCAGTATTTT,CASSSLAGFGSDTQYF,TRBJ2-3,TRBV4-2,few,TRBD2
TGTGCCAGCTCACCGGGACAGAATTCTTACGAGCAGTACTTC,CASSPGQNSYEQYF,TRBJ2-7,TRBV18,.,TRBD1
TGTGCCTGGAGTGTAGGAGGGTCGGTGGGCAATGAGCAGTTCTTC,CAWSVGGSVGNEQFF,TRBJ2-1,TRBV30,.,.
TGTGCCAGCAGCTTGAGGCAGGGGAGAGTATCGCCCCAGCATTTT,CASSLRQGRVSPQHF,TRBJ1-5,TRBV5-6,few,.
TGCAGCGTTGTCGGTCAGGGGTACACTGAAGCTTTCTTT,CSVVGQGYTEAFF,TRBJ1-1,TRBV29-1,.,.
TGTGCCAGCAGCTTAGTCAGAATTAATTCACCCCTCCACTTT,CASSLVRINSPLHF,TRBJ1-6,TRBV7-6,.,.
TGCGCCAGCAACCCGACTCACGCCAACAATGAGCAGTTCTTC,CASNPTHANNEQFF,TRBJ2-1,TRBV5-1,once,.
TGTGCCATCAGTGGGGACAGGGATAATTCACCCCTCCACTTT,CAISGDRDNSPLHF,TRBJ1-6,TRBV10-3,.,TRBD1
TGTGCCAGCAGTTCCCGGGTAGGGGAGGAAACTAATGAAAAACTGTTTTTT,CASSSRVGEETNEKLFF,TRBJ1-4,TRBV28,.,.
TGTGCCAGCAGTCGAACCGGGACAGGGGAGACTGAAGCTTTCTTT,CASSRTGTGETEAFF,TRBJ1-1,TRBV6-5,.,TRBD1
TGTGCCAGCAACCTAGGGGACAGGGGAGACTACACCTTC,CASNLGDRGDYTF,TRBJ1-2,TRBV6-5,once,TRBD1
TGTGCCACCAGCAGATTCCACGGGGAGGAGGGTACCTACAATGAGCAGTTCTTC,CATSRFHGEEGTYNEQFF,TRBJ2-1,TRBV15,.,.
TGTGCCATCAACCAGGGTCCTGGAAACACCATATATTTT,CAINQGPGNTIYF,TRBJ1-3,TRBV10-3,.,.
TGTGCCAGCAGTGTCCTAGCGGGAGGGTACAATGAGCAGTTCTTC,CASSVLAGGYNEQFF,TRBJ2-1,TRBV27,.,TRBD2
TGTGCCAGCTCCACCTGGGACATGGGAAACACCATATATTTT,CASSTWDMGNTIYF,TRBJ1-3,TRBV21-1,.,.
TGCGCCAGCAGCATTACAGGGAACGAGCAGTACTTC,CASSITGNEQYF,TRBJ2-7,TRBV5-1,.,.
TGTGCCAGCAGTCCGACAGGGGAGAGGGCAGATACGCAGTATTTT,CASSPTGERADTQYF,TRBJ2-3,TRBV7-9,.,TRBD1
TGCGCCAGCAGCTTGGGGTCCCAACGGAATGAAAAACTGTTTTTT,CASSLGSQRNEKLFF,TRBJ1-4,TRBV5-1,.,.
TGTGCCAGCAGCCACCGGACAAGTTACAATGAGCAGTTCTTC,CASSHRTSYNEQFF,TRBJ2-1,TRBV7-8,.,.
TGTGCCAGCAAAAGCGGGAAGGGAGATACGCAGTATTTT,CASKSGKGDTQYF,TRBJ2-3,TRBV6-5,.,TRBD2
TGCGCCAGCAGCTTGGACCCCAGGGTGGGCACTGAAGCTTTCTTT,CASSLDPRVGTEAFF,TRBJ1-1,TRBV5-1,.,.
TGTGCCAGCAGCTTGAGACTCTCGGGGGGGCAGTACTTC,CASSLRLSGGQYF,TRBJ2-7,TRBV7-2,.,TRBD2
TGCGCCAGCAGCCAAGAACGGCTAGCGGGCGGCACAGATACGCAGTATTTT,CASSQERLAGGTDTQYF,TRBJ2-3,TRBV4-3,.,TRBD2
TGTGCCAGCTCCGTGAAGACTAGCGGGAGCAACGACCGCACAGATACGCAGTATTTT,CASSVKTSGSNDRTDTQYF,TRBJ2-3,TRBV18,.,TRBD2
TGTGCCAGCAGCCCCAGGGGATTCAATCAGCCCCAGCATTTT,CASSPRGFNQPQHF,TRBJ1-5,TRBV6-5,.,.
TGTGCCAGCAGCCAAGAGACAATTGCGGAGACCCAGTACTTC,CASSQETIAETQYF,TRBJ2-5,TRBV3-1/TRBV3-2,.,.
TGTGCCAGCACAGGGGGCGCGTGGGAAAAACTGTTTTTT,CASTGGAWEKLFF,TRBJ1-4,TRBV2,.,TRBD1
TGTGCCAGCAGTTTGGCAGGGGTAGCTTTCTTT,CASSLAGVAFF,TRBJ1-1,TRBV28,.,.
TGTGCCAGCAGCACCTACGCCTACGAGCAGTACTTC,CASSTYAYEQYF,TRBJ2-7,TRBV28,.,.
TGTGCCAGCGGTGTATGGGGCATAGGAAACACCATATATTTT,CASGVWGIGNTIYF,TRBJ1-3,TRBV19,.,.
TGCGCCAGCAGCCACGGCACCAGGCAATATCTCAATCAGCCCCAGCATTTT,CASSHGTRQYLNQPQHF,TRBJ1-5,TRBV4-1,once,.
TGTGCCAGCAGCGTTGACAGGGGAACTGAAGCTTTCTTT,CASSVDRGTEAFF,TRBJ1-1,TRBV11-2,.,TRBD1
TGTGCCAGTAGTATAGATGGAGGGTATGGCTACACCTTC,CASSIDGGYGYTF,TRBJ1-2,TRBV19,.,.
TGTGCCAGCAGCTTGTTGGGGGCTTACGAGCAGTACTTC,CASSLLGAYEQYF,TRBJ2-7,TRBV5-4,.,.
TGCGCCAGCAGCCAGGGACTAGCGCGGACCTACGAGCAGTACTTC,CASSQGLARTYEQYF,TRBJ2-7,TRBV4-1,.,TRBD2
TGCGCCAGCAGCTTGGTCCGAACTCGTCTCACAGATACGCAGTATTTT,CASSLVRTRLTDTQYF,TRBJ2-3,TRBV5-1,.,.
TGTGCCAGCAGTCCCCGGCCTAGCGGGAGAAGCTCCTACAATGAGCAGTTCTTC,CASSPRPSGRSSYNEQFF,TRBJ2-1,TRBV7-3,.,TRBD2